This TCR beta chain is from a study of CD8+CD57+ T cells in acquired aplastic anemia. About the research overall: Roughly 3 ug was the average amount of DNA from sorted CD4+ and CD8+ cells.

Genomic DNA provided the template from which TCR beta VDJ and CDR3 profiles were obtained. Each CDR3 protein is one row after TCRdb ran MiXCR on the reads. The sample yields 150,000 to 200,000 distinct CDR3 sequences, under 55% seen once. Only patients with CD8+CD57+ cell expansion on flow cytometry were chosen for sequencing. None of the patients had been given any therapy when their blood was sampled. To note about this clonotype: The antigen remains undetermined.

Study outcomes and limitations: Patients did not significantly differ from controls in CD8+ Simpson's diversity. Sharing between patients and controls was observed for 25 to 30 CD8+ CDR3 sequences.

The sequenced material came from sorted CD4+, CD8+, or CD8+CD57+ T cells (not recorded which) from PBMCs. The receptor's source is a human donor with aplastic anemia.

DNA for the CDR3: TGCAGTGCGAGCAGTCGCGGTGCAACTAATGAAAAACTGTTTTTT. Translated: CSASSRGATNEKLFF. The chain uses TRBV20-1 and TRBJ1-4; D call uncertain. V shed 6 bases and J shed 0 bases, with 14 bases lying between them. In germline, CDR1 is DFQATT, CDR2 SNEGSKA (reference sequence). This CDR3 region has 15 residues.